The 6 T cell receptor beta chains listed next were all sequenced from one sample in a study of cytomegalovirus exposure and HLA in healthy donors. TCRdb's copy holds only in-frame clones and misses some; the assay was immunoSEQ multiplex PCR. The top ten hold 20% to 25% of the sample, which has 150,000 to 180,000 clones, around 88% seen once. The sequencing input was PBMCs. These receptors were collected from a man between 18 and 35 years old in good health and CMV-seropositive.

V usage is TRBV9 and J usage is TRBJ2-3, with D perhaps TRBD2 (7 bases). Deletions cut 0 bases from V and 5 bases from J, with 13 bases between. Germline loops: CDR1 SGDLS, CDR2 YYNGEE. The CDR3 runs to 15 residues. In nucleotides, the CDR3 is TGTGCCAGCAGCGTAGAGGCGGGGGCTGGAGATACGCAGTATTTT. Translating it yields CASSVEAGAGDTQYF.

The rearrangement joins TRBV9 to TRBJ1-2; 8 bases align to TRBD1. Trimming took 4 bases from V and 4 from J; bases not matched to a gene: 3. The CDR3 runs to 13 residues. Germline V gene data show CDR1 as SGDLS and CDR2 as YYNGEE. CDR3 loop: CASSQGQVYGYTF. CDR3 DNA: TGTGCCAGCAGCCAGGGACAGGTCTATGGCTACACCTTC.

V and J are TRBV4-3 and TRBJ1-1, with 7 bases lining up with TRBD1. This CDR3 region has 17 residues. V was pared by 1 base and J by 0 bases, with 8 bases of the junction left unmatched. CDR1 is LGHNA, CDR2 YSLEER, per germline. This CDR3 reads CASSQAAGGTMNTEAFF. In nucleotides, the CDR3 is TGCGCCAGCAGCCAAGCGGCAGGGGGGACGATGAACACTGAAGCTTTCTTT.

This clone was recorded only once. The chain joins TRBV25-1 to TRBJ1-2, with TRBD1 matching over 11 bases. Trimming removed 3 bases from V and 5 bases from J; junction bases left unmatched: 8. The CDR3 is made up of 16 amino acids. Germline CDR1 and CDR2: MGHDK and SYGVNS. The CDR3, as DNA: TGTGCCAGCAGTGATTCTAGGACAGGGGGCCGGTATGGCTACACCTTC. Translation gives CASSDSRTGGRYGYTF.

The chain employs TRBV29-1 and TRBJ2-2; 12 bases align to TRBD1. Germline V gives CDR1 SQVTM, CDR2 ANQGSEA. CDR3 length equals 14 residues. J gave up 7 bases and V 3 bases, and 3 bases lay outside the gene matches. The CDR3 sequence: CSVEGDRGRGELFF. The DNA for the CDR3 is TGCAGCGTTGAGGGGGACAGGGGGCGCGGGGAGCTGTTTTTT.

The chain joins TRBV6-5 to TRBJ1-2; the match to TRBD1 covers 7 bases. Losses at the gene ends were 6 bases for V and 8 bases for J; bases not matched to a gene: 3. Germline assignment: CDR1 MNHEY and CDR2 SVGAGI. The CDR3 consists of 11 residues. The DNA of the CDR3 is TGTGCCAGCAGCCAAGGGGGCGGCTACACCTTC. It translates to CASSQGGGYTF.